The 24 T cell receptor beta chains given below trace back to one sample, sequenced in a study of blood T cell repertoires in COVID-19. Libraries were prepared by immunoSEQ multiplex PCR; TCRdb keeps only in-frame clonotypes and omits some of them. The sample yields about 380,000 clones, 85% seen once. Sequences were obtained from peripheral blood. These receptors were taken from a woman aged 18-35 years with acute or convalescent COVID-19.

In DNA, the CDR3 is TGTGCCAGCAGTGGGACTAGCGAAACAGATACGCAGTATTTT. This sequence encodes CASSGTSETDTQYF. V is TRBV2 and J is TRBJ2-3, with 9 bases matching TRBD2. The germline V gene has CDR1 SNHLY and CDR2 FYNNEI. This CDR3 comprises 14 residues. V lost 4 bases, J lost 3 bases, and 2 bases stayed unmatched.

V and J are TRBV7-9 and TRBJ1-2, with 9 bases lining up with TRBD1. V shed 4 bases, J shed 3 bases, and the junction held 6 bases outside the gene matches. The CDR3 runs 15 residues. The germline V gene has CDR1 SEHNR and CDR2 FQNEAQ (reference sequence). The DNA of the CDR3 is TGTGCCAGCAGCTCGTCGGGACAGGGCTACTATGGCTACACCTTC. It specifies CASSSSGQGYYGYTF.

The chain is built from TRBV6-5 and TRBJ1-5; 7 bases align to TRBD1. CDR3 length equals 14 residues. V lost 6 bases, J lost 6 bases, and 8 bases stayed unmatched. The V gene's germline CDR1 is MNHEY and CDR2 SVGAGI. The CDR3: CASRPGQRSQPQHF. The CDR3 nucleotides are TGTGCCAGCAGACCGGGACAGAGGAGTCAGCCCCAGCATTTT.

The chain uses TRBV19 and TRBJ2-7, with a possible D match to TRBD1 (5 bases). The ends were cut back, 8 bases at V and 3 bases at J, with 14 bases in the middle. Germline values: CDR1 LNHDA, CDR2 SQIVND (reference sequence). The CDR3 extends over 13 amino acids. This CDR3 is CASSTELLYEQYF. As DNA, the CDR3 is TGTGCCAGTTCGACAGAGCTACTCTACGAGCAGTACTTC.

The V and J genes are TRBV10-2 and TRBJ1-5; 7 nucleotides match TRBD1. V lost 3 bases to trimming and J lost 6 bases; unmatched junction nucleotides: 5. The CDR3 sequence is 14 residues long. CDR1 is WSHSY and CDR2 is SAAADI in the germline V gene. The CDR3 reads CASSDSRGPQPQHF. The CDR3 DNA sequence: TGCGCCAGCAGTGACTCTAGGGGGCCTCAGCCCCAGCATTTT.

J is TRBJ2-5 and V is TRBV7-9; tentatively, D is TRBD2 (5 bases). V was cut by 5 bases and J by 4 bases, with 17 bases left in between. This CDR3 spans 15 amino acids. CDR1 is SEHNR and CDR2 is FQNEAQ in the germline V gene (reference sequence). CDR3 DNA: TGTGCCAGCAGCCCCCCCGCGGGTTTGGGAGAGACCCAGTACTTC. This codes for CASSPPAGLGETQYF.

The gene calls are TRBV6-5 and TRBJ2-7; tentative D call: TRBD1 (6 bases). With 8 bases removed from V and 4 bases from J, the gap between germline ends came to 9 bases. The germline V gene encodes CDR1 MNHEY and CDR2 SVGAGI. The CDR3 is 11 amino acids. The CDR3 reads CASLQGYEQYF. The CDR3 bases are TGTGCCAGCCTACAGGGTTACGAGCAGTACTTC.

CDR3 loop: CASSLAGVIRDTQYF. CDR3 bases: TGTGCCAGCAGTTTAGCGGGAGTAATTCGGGATACGCAGTATTTT. The rearrangement uses TRBV2 and TRBJ2-3, with TRBD2 matching over 9 bases. CDR1 is SNHLY and CDR2 is FYNNEI in the germline V gene. The CDR3 totals 15 residues. With 5 bases clipped from V and 6 bases from J, the junction kept 9 bases outside the gene matches.

The chain combines TRBV18 with TRBJ2-7, with 8 nucleotides matching TRBD2. Germline V gene lookup returns CDR1 KGHSH and CDR2 LQKENI. V gave up 3 bases and J gave up 5 bases; unmatched junction bases: 9. The CDR3 is made up of 15 amino acids. The CDR3 DNA follows: TGTGCCAGCTCACCGACCGGACTAGCTTGGGACGAGCAGTACTTC. It encodes CASSPTGLAWDEQYF.

This clone was found once. The CDR3 DNA is TGTGCCAGCAGTCCGTCGACAGTCTATGGCTACACCTTC. Its translation is CASSPSTVYGYTF. The rearrangement uses TRBV6-5 and TRBJ1-2; D is possibly TRBD1 (5 bases). Trimming took 5 bases from V and 4 from J, leaving 11 bases between them. The CDR3 has 13 amino acids. Germline CDR1 reads MNHEY; CDR2 reads SVGAGI.

The J gene is TRBJ1-2, the V gene TRBV19, with D tentatively TRBD1 (6 bases). The CDR3 is 13 amino acids. Germline lookup yields CDR1 LNHDA and CDR2 SQIVND (reference sequence). The V end was cut by 7 bases, the J end by 4 bases, with 13 bases between. CDR3 protein: CASTQRDTYGYTF. CDR3 bases: TGTGCCAGTACCCAAAGGGACACCTATGGCTACACCTTC.

The CDR3 coding sequence is TGTGCCAGCAGTGAAAGGCCGGCCAGACTAAACTATGGCTACACCTTC. Its protein is CASSERPARLNYGYTF. This rearrangement joins TRBV6-1 to TRBJ1-2; D is unresolved. Germline CDR1 reads MNHNS; CDR2 reads SASEGT. The CDR3 is 16 amino acids. Trimming stripped 2 bases from V and 2 bases from J, with 15 bases between.

The rearrangement uses TRBV19 and TRBJ1-2; D might be TRBD1 (6 bases). V lost 5 bases, J lost 2 bases, and 12 bases lay in between. Per the germline V gene, CDR1 is LNHDA and CDR2 is SQIVND (reference sequence). The CDR3 covers 14 residues. The CDR3 DNA reads as TGTGCCAGTAGTCCCTCCACAGGGAACTATGGCTACACCTTC. Its translation is CASSPSTGNYGYTF.

The rearrangement links TRBV11-1 to TRBJ2-2, with D possibly matching TRBD1 (6 bases). The CDR3 is made up of 15 amino acids. The V end lost 2 bases, the J end lost 1 base, and 8 bases lay between the germline ends. Germline CDR1 and CDR2: SGHAT and FQDESV (reference sequence). The CDR3: CASSLQQGNTGELFF. CDR3 nucleotide sequence: TGTGCCAGCAGCTTACAACAGGGGAACACCGGGGAGCTGTTTTTT.

The V and J genes are TRBV5-1 and TRBJ2-5; TRBD2 is a possible D gene (6 bases). Looked up from germline, CDR1 is SGHRS and CDR2 is YFSETQ. Trimming took 0 bases from V and 3 from J, leaving 12 bases between them. The CDR3 covers 15 residues. CDR3 sequence (DNA): TGCGCCAGCAGCTTGGCCGGGAAGCGGGAAGAGACCCAGTACTTC. Amino acids: CASSLAGKREETQYF.

The chain recombines TRBV3-1 (or the pseudogene TRBV3-2) with TRBJ2-3; no reliable D call. The CDR3 is 16 amino acids. V gave up 1 base and J gave up 6 bases, with 17 bases separating them. Germline loops: CDR1 LGHDT, CDR2 YNNKEL (reference sequence). The CDR3 sequence: CASSQGPSLSTDTQYF. The CDR3 nucleotides read TGTGCCAGCAGCCAAGGGCCCTCGTTGTCCACGGATACGCAGTATTTT.

The V gene is TRBV27, the J gene TRBJ2-7; TRBD1 aligns across 9 bases. The CDR3 is made up of 18 amino acids. Germline assignment: CDR1 MNHEY and CDR2 SMNVEV (reference sequence). The J segment lost 7 bases and the V segment lost 4 bases, leaving 20 bases of the junction unmatched. CDR3 amino acids: CASSSPLTYRGPHREQYF. In DNA form, the CDR3 reads TGTGCCAGCAGTTCTCCCTTAACGTACAGGGGGCCCCATCGAGAGCAGTACTTC.

V is TRBV19 and J is TRBJ1-2, with TRBD1 matching over 7 bases. Germline trimming cut 5 bases from V and 1 base from J; bases unmatched to any gene: 10. Germline assignment: CDR1 LNHDA and CDR2 SQIVND (reference sequence). The CDR3 consists of 16 residues. CDR3 sequence reads: CASSPGQMGFNYGYTF. CDR3 nucleotide sequence: TGTGCCAGTAGTCCGGGACAGATGGGATTTAACTATGGCTACACCTTC.

The chain is built from TRBV20-1 and TRBJ2-3; possible D gene TRBD1, 6 bases. The CDR3 length is 13 residues. Trimming stripped 3 bases from V and 1 base from J, with 8 bases between. The germline CDR1 and CDR2 sequences are DFQATT and SNEGSKA (reference sequence). CDR3: CSASGGRTDTQYF. The DNA of the CDR3 is TGCAGTGCTAGTGGGGGCCGCACAGATACGCAGTATTTT.

The gene calls are TRBV5-6 and TRBJ2-7, with 11 bases matching TRBD1. Per the germline V gene, CDR1 is SGHDT and CDR2 is YYEEEE. With V trimmed by 4 bases and J by 2 bases, 5 bases remained unmatched. CDR3 length: 15 amino acids. CDR3 DNA: TGTGCCAGCAGCATAGGACAGGGGGCTACCTACGAGCAGTACTTC. Translation: CASSIGQGATYEQYF. Supplemented by reference TRBV5-6 and TRBJ2-7, the full variable domain reads DAGVTQSPTHLIKTRGQQVTLRCSPKSGHDTVSWYQQALGQGPQFIFQYYEEEERQRGNFPDRFSGHQFPNYSSELNVNALLLGDSALYLCASSIGQGATYEQYFGPGTRLTVT.

V is TRBV6-6 and J is TRBJ2-2, with 12 positions matching TRBD2. The J segment lost 1 base and the V segment lost 5 bases, leaving 5 bases of the junction unmatched. The CDR3 runs to 17 residues. CDR1 and CDR2 from the germline V gene are MNHNY and SVGAGI (reference sequence). The CDR3 protein is CASSPRGLAGNTGELFF. The CDR3, as DNA: TGTGCCAGCAGTCCCAGGGGACTAGCGGGGAACACCGGGGAGCTGTTTTTT.

This clone appeared a few times. The J gene is TRBJ2-7, the V gene TRBV5-1; D may be TRBD2 (7 bases). Germline CDR1 reads SGHRS; CDR2 reads YFSETQ. With 4 bases removed from V and 4 bases from J, the gap between germline ends came to 18 bases. The length of the CDR3 is 15 residues. CDR3 sequence (DNA): TGCGCCAGCAGCCCGGGGGGACATAATCGTTACGAGCAGTACTTC. It is translated as CASSPGGHNRYEQYF.

The chain employs TRBV4-1 and TRBJ1-2; D not resolved. CDR3 size: 15 residues. CDR1 is MGHRA, CDR2 YSYEKL, per germline. Trimming stripped 0 bases from V and 4 bases from J, with 12 bases between. CDR3 amino acids: CASSQDYSLSYGYTF. In nucleotides, the CDR3 is TGCGCCAGCAGCCAAGATTACAGCCTATCCTATGGCTACACCTTC.

This rearrangement joins TRBV27 to TRBJ2-2, with 9 bases aligning to TRBD1. Germline V gene lookup returns CDR1 MNHEY and CDR2 SMNVEV (reference sequence). V shed 0 bases and J 6 bases; nucleotides not matched to a gene: 11. CDR3 length equals 18 residues. Written as DNA, the CDR3 is TGTGCCAGCAGTTTATCGGGACAGGGTTACTTCAGCGCCGGGGAGCTGTTTTTT. Amino acids: CASSLSGQGYFSAGELFF.